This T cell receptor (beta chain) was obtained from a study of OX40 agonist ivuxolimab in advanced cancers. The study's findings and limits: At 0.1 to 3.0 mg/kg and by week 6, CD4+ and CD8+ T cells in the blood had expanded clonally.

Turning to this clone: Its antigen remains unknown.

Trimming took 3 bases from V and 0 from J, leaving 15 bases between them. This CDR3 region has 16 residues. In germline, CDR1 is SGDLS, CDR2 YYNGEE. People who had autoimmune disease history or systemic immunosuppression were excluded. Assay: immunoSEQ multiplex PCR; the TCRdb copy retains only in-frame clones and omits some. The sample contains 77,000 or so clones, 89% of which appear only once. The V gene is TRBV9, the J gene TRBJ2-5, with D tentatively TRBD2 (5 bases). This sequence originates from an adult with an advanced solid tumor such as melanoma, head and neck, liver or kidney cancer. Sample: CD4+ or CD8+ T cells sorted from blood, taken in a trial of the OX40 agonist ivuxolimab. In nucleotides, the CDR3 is TGTGCCAGCAGCGACGAGGGTAGGTCATACCAAGAGACCCAGTACTTC. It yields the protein CASSDEGRSYQETQYF.